These 30 T cell receptor beta chains originate from one sample sequenced in a study of T cell responses to AZD1222 COVID-19 vaccine. Clones were sequenced by immunoSEQ multiplex PCR, and TCRdb holds only the in-frame ones, with some missing. The table records over 100,000 clones, around 93% of them present only once. The specimen was peripheral blood, collected on day 0 of AZD1222 vaccination. The receptors derive from an adult in good health.

This clone was counted a single time. The J gene is TRBJ2-4, the V gene TRBV15; D gene unclear. Trimming took off 0 bases at V and 9 bases at J, with 6 bases between the two ends. This CDR3 has 12 amino acids. CDR1 is LNHNV and CDR2 is YYDKDF in the germline V gene (reference sequence). Here the CDR3 DNA reads TGTGCCACCAGCAGAGATATGGGCATTCAGTACTTC. This sequence encodes CATSRDMGIQYF. Variable domain in full (rest from reference TRBV15 and TRBJ2-4): DAMVIQNPRYQVTQFGKPVTLSCSQTLNHNVMYWYQQKSSQAPKLLFHYYDKDFNNEADTPDNFQSRRPNTSFCFLDIRSPGLGDTAMYLCATSRDMGIQYFGAGTRLSVL.

The J gene is TRBJ2-7, the V gene TRBV14; TRBD1 matches at 9 bases. CDR3 size: 16 residues. Germline trimming cut 2 bases from V and 4 bases from J; bases unmatched to any gene: 9. Germline CDR1 SGHDN, CDR2 FVKESK. The CDR3 nucleotides read TGTGCCAGCAGCCAAAGAGTCGGGACAGGGACTTACGAGCAGTACTTC. As protein: CASSQRVGTGTYEQYF.

V gene TRBV11-3 combines with J gene TRBJ1-1, with D possibly being TRBD1 (6 bases). Trimming removed 2 bases at V and 6 bases at J, with 10 bases between. Germline values: CDR1 SGHNT, CDR2 YENEEA. The CDR3 has 13 amino acids. The CDR3 spells CASSLIQGSEAFF. CDR3 DNA sequence: TGTGCCAGCAGCTTAATACAGGGATCTGAAGCTTTCTTT.

The genes are TRBV6-2 or TRBV6-3 and TRBJ2-7; 7 bases are a match to TRBD1. The length of the CDR3 is 14 residues. Trimming took 1 base from V and 2 from J; bases not matched to a gene: 2. Germline assignment: CDR1 MNHEY and CDR2 SVGEGT. CDR3 coding DNA: TGTGCCAGCAGTTACTTCCAGGGGGCCTACGAGCAGTACTTC. Protein product: CASSYFQGAYEQYF.

V gene TRBV7-2 combines with J gene TRBJ1-5; D is undetermined. Germline CDR1 SGHTA, CDR2 FQGNSA. This CDR3 region has 13 residues. V was pared by 1 base and J by 7 bases, with 8 bases between. The CDR3 region has the DNA TGTGCCAGCAGCTTAGTTCGTTGGCAGCCCCAGCATTTT. It codes for CASSLVRWQPQHF.

V usage is TRBV2 and J usage is TRBJ2-2; 13 nucleotides line up with TRBD2. This CDR3 region has 22 residues. Losses at the gene ends were 6 bases for V and 0 bases for J; bases not matched to a gene: 19. CDR1 and CDR2 (germline): SNHLY, FYNNEI. The CDR3 coding sequence is TGTGCCAGCAGGCCCAGACTAGCGGGGGGCGACCCGAAGCTTTCGAACACCGGGGAGCTGTTTTTT. It encodes CASRPRLAGGDPKLSNTGELFF.

This rearrangement joins TRBV5-8 to TRBJ1-3; D ambiguous. The CDR3 is 14 residues long. V lost 9 bases and J lost 0, with 13 bases in between. The germline V gene has CDR1 SGHTS and CDR2 YDEGEE. The CDR3 region has the DNA TGTGCCACCAAACCCGGGCACTCTGGAAACACCATATATTTT. This translates into CATKPGHSGNTIYF.

The genes are TRBV18 and TRBJ1-4; TRBD1 matches 7 bases. V shed 2 bases, J shed 2 bases, and the junction held 2 bases outside the gene matches. Germline CDR1 is KGHSH and CDR2 is LQKENI. The CDR3 is 15 amino acids. CDR3 amino acids: CASSPTGQTNEKLFF. The CDR3 region has the DNA TGTGCCAGCTCACCAACGGGACAGACTAATGAAAAACTGTTTTTT.

The chain is built from TRBV4-1 and TRBJ2-2; 12 bases are a match to TRBD2. The CDR3 runs 21 residues. Germline V gives CDR1 MGHRA, CDR2 YSYEKL. V was clipped by 2 bases and J by 6 bases; unmatched bases: 19. CDR3 sequence reads: CASSQTWEGPSGRVAAGELFF. The CDR3 DNA reads TGCGCCAGCAGCCAAACTTGGGAAGGGCCTAGCGGGAGGGTGGCGGCCGGGGAGCTGTTTTTT.

The chain links TRBV4-1 to TRBJ1-1; D is undetermined. Germline V gives CDR1 MGHRA, CDR2 YSYEKL. The ends were cut back, 2 bases at V and 8 bases at J, with 12 bases in the middle. This CDR3 spans 13 amino acids. DNA of the CDR3: TGCGCCAGCAGCCAAACCCGAGGGCGCGAAGCTTTCTTT. Its protein is CASSQTRGREAFF.

The chain links TRBV2 to TRBJ2-2; D gene unclear. The ends were cut back, 11 bases at V and 2 bases at J, with 12 bases in the middle. The CDR3 covers 13 residues. Germline V gene lookup returns CDR1 SNHLY and CDR2 FYNNEI. This chain's CDR3 is CACGQLNTGELFF. The CDR3 coding sequence is TGTGCCTGTGGGCAGCTTAACACCGGGGAGCTGTTTTTT.

This sequence joins TRBV5-1 and TRBJ1-3; tentatively, D is TRBD1 (6 bases). Trimming removed 0 bases at V and 4 bases at J, with 11 bases between. CDR1 SGHRS and CDR2 YFSETQ come from the germline V gene. The CDR3 totals 15 residues. The CDR3 nucleotides read TGCGCCAGCAGCTTGGGTGCAGGGGTCGGAAACACCATATATTTT. Translated: CASSLGAGVGNTIYF.

The gene calls are TRBV10-1 and TRBJ2-1, with 13 positions matching TRBD2. Unmatched junction bases numbered 7, after V lost 6 bases and J lost 8 bases. This CDR3 comprises 15 residues. The germline V gene has CDR1 WNHNN and CDR2 SYGVQD (reference sequence). The CDR3 loop reads CASSQTSGRVHEQFF. The DNA for the CDR3 is TGCGCCAGCAGCCAAACTAGCGGGAGGGTCCATGAGCAGTTCTTC.

The CDR3 DNA reads as TGTGCCAGCAGACCCGGACTCGACCTGCGGGGGACCCAGTACTTC. Translated, it gives CASRPGLDLRGTQYF. The rearrangement links TRBV6-5 to TRBJ2-5; a possible D gene is TRBD2 (6 bases). V lost 6 bases, J lost 7 bases, and 21 bases lay in between. The CDR3 spans 15 residues. Germline V gene sequence: CDR1 MNHEY, CDR2 SVGAGI.

The chain links TRBV19 to TRBJ1-2; 8 positions match TRBD1. This CDR3 has 15 residues. V shed 5 bases, J shed 3 bases, and the junction held 8 bases outside the gene matches. The germline V gene has CDR1 LNHDA and CDR2 SQIVND (reference sequence). CDR3 protein: CASSPRTGPDYGYTF. DNA for the CDR3: TGTGCCAGTAGTCCCCGGACAGGGCCCGACTATGGCTACACCTTC.

The chain uses TRBV15 and TRBJ1-4, with D possibly TRBD1 on 6 matching bases. Trimming left V 0 bases short and J 4 bases short, with 15 bases between. CDR1 and CDR2 (germline): LNHNV, YYDKDF (reference sequence). CDR3 size: 17 residues. CDR3 region: CATSREGYRDGNEKLFF. The CDR3 DNA reads as TGTGCCACCAGCAGAGAGGGGTACAGGGACGGTAATGAAAAACTGTTTTTT.

The V and J genes are TRBV7-9 and TRBJ2-7, with 9 bases matching TRBD1. Germline V gene lookup returns CDR1 SEHNR and CDR2 FQNEAQ (reference sequence). The CDR3 covers 19 residues. V gave up 0 bases and J gave up 5 bases; unmatched junction bases: 17. The CDR3 DNA reads TGTGCCAGCAGCTTAGCGAGTTGGGACAGGGTGGACACAAGCGACGAGCAGTACTTC. This gives the protein CASSLASWDRVDTSDEQYF.

The J gene is TRBJ2-7, the V gene TRBV5-4; 8 nucleotides align to TRBD2. The CDR3 sequence is 14 residues long. J gave up 5 bases and V 4 bases, and 8 bases lay outside the gene matches. CDR1 and CDR2 from the germline V gene are SGHNT and YYREEE (reference sequence). The CDR3 region is CASSTPRGGNEQYF. CDR3 bases: TGTGCCAGCAGCACGCCCCGGGGGGGTAACGAGCAGTACTTC.

In DNA, the CDR3 is TGTGCCAGCAGGAACTCCAGGTTTAATTCACCCCTCCACTTT. Translating gives CASRNSRFNSPLHF. The V call is TRBV6-5, the J call TRBJ1-6; D unresolved. Trimming shortened V by 6 bases and J by 6 bases, and 12 bases separated the two germline ends. This CDR3 region has 14 residues. Germline assignment: CDR1 MNHEY and CDR2 SVGAGI.

The chain recombines TRBV7-2 with TRBJ2-3; no definite D call. The germline gives CDR1 SGHTA, CDR2 FQGNSA. This CDR3 region has 13 residues. V was clipped by 5 bases and J by 7 bases, with 13 bases between them. CDR3 sequence reads: CASSPMSRNTQYF. The CDR3 region has the DNA TGTGCCAGCAGCCCCATGAGCAGGAATACGCAGTATTTT.

In its sample, this clone was seen a few times. This sequence joins TRBV5-1 and TRBJ1-2; D not certain. This CDR3 contains 14 residues. V shed 0 bases and J shed 2 bases, with 8 bases lying between them. CDR1 and CDR2 (germline): SGHRS, YFSETQ. The CDR3 loop is CASSLVGGNYGYTF. CDR3 coding DNA: TGCGCCAGCAGCTTGGTGGGCGGGAACTATGGCTACACCTTC.

This clone was recorded once. The chain joins TRBV6-5 to TRBJ2-6, with D uncertain. With 7 bases removed from V and 0 bases from J, the gap between germline ends came to 10 bases. The CDR3 has 15 residues. Per germline, CDR1 MNHEY and CDR2 SVGAGI. In DNA, the CDR3 is TGTGCCAGCAATGCAGGAAGCTCTGGGGCCAACGTCCTGACTTTC. This encodes CASNAGSSGANVLTF.

The DNA for the CDR3 is TGTGCCTGGATGAGTACCCAGCAGTTCTTC. Translated: CAWMSTQQFF. The chain carries TRBV30 and TRBJ2-1; D gene uncertain. The CDR3 is made up of 10 amino acids. CDR1 is GTSNPN, CDR2 SVGIG, per germline (reference sequence). The V gene lost 4 bases and the J gene lost 11 bases, with 9 bases spanning the gap.

DNA for the CDR3: TGCAGCGTTGAGAGGGCGAATCTTGAGACCCAGTACTTC. Encoded protein: CSVERANLETQYF. The chain couples TRBV29-1 to TRBJ2-5; perhaps TRBD2 as D (5 bases). Germline-derived CDR1 and CDR2 are SQVTM and ANQGSEA. Between the trimmed V and J ends, which lost 3 bases and 5 bases, there was a span of 13 bases. This CDR3 is 13 amino acids long.

The chain links TRBV19 to TRBJ1-2; 7 bases are a match to TRBD1. The CDR3 runs 14 residues. V was pared by 5 bases and J by 7 bases, with 10 bases of the junction left unmatched. CDR1 is LNHDA and CDR2 is SQIVND in the germline V gene (reference sequence). This chain's CDR3 is CASSSADRMGGYTF. The CDR3 DNA follows: TGTGCCAGTAGTTCCGCGGACAGGATGGGTGGCTACACCTTC.

The chain links TRBV7-8 to TRBJ1-2; D gene uncertain. The CDR3 length is 14 residues. V lost 1 base and J lost 0, with 6 bases in between. Germline CDR1 and CDR2: SGHVS and FQNEAQ. The CDR3 reads CASSLVGTNYGYTF. In DNA, the CDR3 is TGTGCCAGCAGCTTAGTCGGAACTAACTATGGCTACACCTTC.

The chain uses TRBV30 and TRBJ1-2; D is unresolved. The V gene's germline CDR1 is GTSNPN and CDR2 SVGIG (reference sequence). CDR3 length: 12 amino acids. With 2 bases removed from V and 8 bases from J, the gap between germline ends came to 12 bases. CDR3 loop: CAWSPITVGYTF. The CDR3 DNA sequence: TGTGCCTGGAGTCCAATCACGGTCGGCTACACCTTC.

V gene TRBV5-6 combines with J gene TRBJ2-3, with TRBD2 matching over 7 bases. The CDR3 sequence is 14 residues long. Germline CDR1 reads SGHDT; CDR2 reads YYEEEE. Trimming cost V 6 bases and J 4 bases; bases outside gene matches: 8. CDR3 sequence: CASNLGLAADTQYF. The CDR3 bases are TGTGCCAGCAACCTGGGGCTAGCGGCAGATACGCAGTATTTT.

The chain combines TRBV11-3 with TRBJ2-1; D not resolved. Germline V gene data show CDR1 as SGHNT and CDR2 as YENEEA. The CDR3 runs to 12 residues. V was cut by 2 bases and J by 7 bases, with 6 bases left in between. In DNA, the CDR3 is TGTGCCAGCAGCTTATGGGGAAATGAGCAGTTCTTC. The encoded protein is CASSLWGNEQFF.

J is TRBJ2-7 and V is TRBV7-2; possibly TRBD2 for D (7 bases). Trimming took 4 bases from V and 0 from J, leaving 16 bases between them. The CDR3 covers 16 residues. Germline V gene lookup returns CDR1 SGHTA and CDR2 FQGNSA. The CDR3 sequence: CASSSWGGGASYEQYF. The CDR3 DNA reads as TGTGCCAGCAGCTCCTGGGGGGGCGGGGCCTCCTACGAGCAGTACTTC.